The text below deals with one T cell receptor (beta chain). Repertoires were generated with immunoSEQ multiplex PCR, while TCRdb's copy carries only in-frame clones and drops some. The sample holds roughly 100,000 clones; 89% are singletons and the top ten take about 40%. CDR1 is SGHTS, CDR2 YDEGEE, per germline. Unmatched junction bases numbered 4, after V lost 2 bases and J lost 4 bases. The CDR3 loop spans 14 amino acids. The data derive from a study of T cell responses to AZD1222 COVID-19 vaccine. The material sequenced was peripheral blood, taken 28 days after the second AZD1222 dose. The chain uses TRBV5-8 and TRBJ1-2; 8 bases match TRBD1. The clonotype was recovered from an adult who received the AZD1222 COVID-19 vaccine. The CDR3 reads CASSLGQGGYGYTF. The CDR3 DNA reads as TGTGCCAGCAGCTTAGGACAGGGCGGCTATGGCTACACCTTC.